This T cell receptor beta chain stems from a study of T cell responses to AZD1222 COVID-19 vaccine. Study-wide results and limits: White British ancestry dominated among donors, who included more females, and clonal diversity was possibly underestimated. Within unmutated variant regions lay the reported targets of nearly half of spike-specific TCRs.

Generated by immunoSEQ multiplex PCR, the TCRdb table keeps only in-frame clones and is missing some. The repertoire holds about 94,000 clones, with 85% as singletons. In regard to this clone: Its cognate antigen is unknown.

CDR1 and CDR2 from the germline V gene are SEHNR and FQNEAQ (reference sequence). V lost 1 base and J 15 bases, leaving 12 bases between the germline ends. The CDR3 spans 12 residues. This TCR derives from an adult who received the AZD1222 COVID-19 vaccine. The material was peripheral blood, obtained 28 days after the second AZD1222 dose. The rearrangement uses TRBV7-9 and TRBJ1-4; unclear D gene. CDR3 coding DNA: TGTGCCAGCAGCTTAGAGAAGTTCGAATTGTTTTTT. Residues: CASSLEKFELFF.